Many counts were recorded for the clone carrying this TCR beta chain. The sample originates from a study of T cells in Graves' hyperthyroidism and ophthalmopathy. V was cut by 7 bases and J by 5 bases, with 12 bases left in between. The CDR3 spans 11 residues. Germline V gene sequence: CDR1 DFQATT, CDR2 SNEGSKA (reference sequence). Regions amplified from RNA transcripts were the TCR beta CDR3 regions. The TCR CDR3 first-round RT-PCR relied on the HTBI primer set. Via MiXCR, TCRdb re-called the multiplex PCR reads, giving one row per CDR3 protein. The table lists about 350,000 distinct CDR3 sequences, more than 11% of them singletons.

This sequence joins TRBV20-1 and TRBJ2-7; TRBD2 is a possible D gene (6 bases). Sequenced: blood. The clonotype comes from a woman aged 30 to 39 with Graves' hyperthyroidism. CDR3 DNA: TGCAGTGTCCAAGCGGGCCACGAGCAGTACTTC. This encodes CSVQAGHEQYF.